Sequencing of this TCR beta chain was carried out in a study of T cells in Graves' hyperthyroidism and ophthalmopathy. This clonotype was recorded many times. This CDR3 comprises 16 residues. Between the trimmed V and J ends, which lost 7 bases and 1 base, there was a span of 19 bases. Amplification targeted TCR beta CDR3 regions from RNA transcripts. A set of HTBI primers served as the primers for a first-round RT-PCR of the TCR CDR3. TCRdb fed the multiplex PCR reads into MiXCR, producing one record per CDR3 protein. The sample lists hundreds of thousands of distinct CDR3 sequences; 15% to 20% were seen once.

The source material was blood. The clonotype comes from a man aged 40-50 years with Graves' ophthalmopathy. The rearrangement uses TRBV12-3 or TRBV12-4 and TRBJ1-1, with a possible D match to TRBD1 (5 bases). This CDR3 reads CASTERGRVQNTEAFF. The CDR3 coding sequence is TGTGCCAGCACCGAAAGAGGCAGGGTACAGAACACTGAAGCTTTCTTT.